This TCR beta chain was sequenced for a study of T cell responses to AZD1222 COVID-19 vaccine. Study observations and caveats: Receipt of two AZD1222 doses was followed by a rise in Spike-specific TCR breadth and depth. As reported, nearly half of all spike-specific TCRs target variant regions that are unmutated. Clonal diversity was possibly underestimated, and white British individuals and females predominated among donors. Only a handful of people who got AZD1222 tested seropositive at baseline.

On this clone: The antigen remains undetermined.

Germline V gives CDR1 SGHRS, CDR2 YFSETQ. The CDR3 has 14 residues. V lost 3 bases to trimming and J lost 7 bases, with 13 bases between them. Produced via immunoSEQ multiplex PCR; TCRdb's table is partial and in-frame only. The table shows more than 85,000 clones, with approximately 85% occurring only once. The sample in question was peripheral blood, obtained on day 0 of AZD1222 vaccination. The chain is built from TRBV5-1 and TRBJ1-4, with D possibly TRBD1 on 6 matching bases. This TCR derives from an adult in good health. In DNA form, the CDR3 reads TGCGCCAGCAGCTCAGGGGCCCTAGGTGAAAAACTGTTTTTT. Protein product: CASSSGALGEKLFF.